This T cell receptor beta chain was profiled in a study of T cells in Graves' hyperthyroidism and ophthalmopathy. V shed 8 bases and J 7 bases; nucleotides not matched to a gene: 6. The length of the CDR3 is 11 residues. CDR1 is DFQATT and CDR2 is SNEGSKA in the germline V gene (reference sequence). Study-wide findings and caveats: Stable hyperthyroidism was separated from ophthalmopathy by a model based on 13 V-J features.

Criteria for exclusion of patients were uncontrolled infection, other autoimmune disease, pregnancy or lactation. Orbital computed tomography and thyroid ultrasound, together with serum TRAb and thyroxine and clinical symptoms, were used for diagnoses. Regarding this clonotype: Its antigen is unknown.

Regions amplified from RNA transcripts were the TCR beta CDR3 regions. HTBI primers were used for first-round RT-PCR of the TCR CDR3. A single record per CDR3 protein comes from TCRdb applying MiXCR to the multiplex PCR reads. The profile shows some 500,000 distinct CDR3 sequences, about 16% of them singletons. This receptor was obtained from a woman aged 25-40 years with Graves' ophthalmopathy. The chain has TRBV20-1 and TRBJ2-5; TRBD1 matches 8 bases. The sample was blood. CDR3 in DNA: TGCAGTTTGGACAGGGAAGGGACCCAGTACTTC. Its protein is CSLDREGTQYF.